The next 18 T cell receptor beta chains were all read from a single sample in a study of identical twins. TCRdb independently ran MiXCR on the 5' RACE reads; one entry per CDR3 protein. The top ten hold approximately 4.5% of the sample, which has hundreds of thousands of distinct CDR3 sequences, 21% seen once. These sequences were also reported in another study, on T cells expressing NK-cell markers.

The sequenced sample was PBMCs. The receptors here all came from a woman aged 18-30 years in good health.

The chain is built from TRBV5-1 and TRBJ1-5; D remains unclear. The germline CDR1 and CDR2 sequences are SGHRS and YFSETQ. The CDR3 extends over 13 amino acids. Trimming took off 3 bases at V and 5 bases at J, with 9 bases between the two ends. In DNA, the CDR3 is TGCGCCAGCAGCTGGGAGCGAGATCAGCCCCAGCATTTT. Its protein product is CASSWERDQPQHF.

The gene calls are TRBV12-3 or TRBV12-4 and TRBJ1-1; no definite D call. The V end was cut by 2 bases, the J end by 1 base, with 11 bases between. This CDR3 contains 15 residues. This CDR3 is CASSLPTARNTEAFF. The CDR3 DNA follows: TGTGCCAGCAGTTTACCTACTGCGAGGAACACTGAAGCTTTCTTT.

This clonotype has at least ten counts. This sequence joins TRBV10-2 and TRBJ2-3; 12 bases line up with TRBD2. CDR1 and CDR2 (germline): WSHSY, SAAADI. V shed 10 bases and J 4 bases; nucleotides not matched to a gene: 12. The CDR3 loop spans 16 amino acids. DNA for the CDR3: TGCGCCACCTTTCGCCGGACTAGCGGGAATGCAGATACGCAGTATTTT. This encodes CATFRRTSGNADTQYF.

The V call is TRBV6-1, the J call TRBJ2-2; D perhaps matches TRBD1 (6 bases). V lost 8 bases, J lost 1 base, and 14 bases lay in between. Germline assignment: CDR1 MNHNS and CDR2 SASEGT. The CDR3 has 15 residues. The CDR3: CASSVVRGNTGELFF. The CDR3, as DNA: TGTGCCAGCTCGGTCGTCAGGGGGAACACCGGGGAGCTGTTTTTT.

This clonotype was seen more than once but under ten times. For the CDR3, the DNA is TGTGCCACCAGCACAACACAGGGGGCAGGTTCACCCCTCCACTTT. This sequence encodes CATSTTQGAGSPLHF. The chain uses TRBV15 and TRBJ1-6; 9 nucleotides match TRBD1. With V trimmed by 4 bases and J by 9 bases, 7 bases remained unmatched. The CDR3 runs to 15 residues. Germline assignment: CDR1 LNHNV and CDR2 YYDKDF (reference sequence).

This clonotype was found a few times. A much larger clonotype is one base distant, so this may be a read error. The V call is TRBV9, the J call TRBJ2-1, with D perhaps given as TRBD1 or TRBD2 (5 bases each). The CDR3 consists of 9 residues. Germline V gene lookup returns CDR1 SGDLS and CDR2 YYNGEE. Trimming took off 7 bases at V and 9 bases at J, with 5 bases between the two ends. CDR3 DNA sequence: TGTGCCAGCGGGACTGAGCAGTTCTTC. Its protein product is CASGTEQFF.

This clonotype occurred once. The V and J genes are TRBV7-9 and TRBJ2-7, with 7 positions matching TRBD1. The CDR3 loop spans 15 amino acids. CDR1 and CDR2 (germline): SEHNR, FQNEAQ (reference sequence). V lost 4 bases, J lost 3 bases, and 9 bases stayed unmatched. The CDR3 region has the DNA TGTGCCAGCAGCTCAGGGGGTTTGGGATTCTACGAGCAGTACTTC. Translated, it gives CASSSGGLGFYEQYF.

This clonotype turned up a few times. The chain has TRBV20-1 and TRBJ2-3, with 9 bases lining up with TRBD2. CDR3 length: 14 residues. V was pared by 6 bases and J by 3 bases, with 7 bases of the junction left unmatched. From germline, CDR1 is DFQATT and CDR2 SNEGSKA (reference sequence). The CDR3 region is CSASTSGLTDTQYF. The CDR3, as DNA: TGCAGTGCCAGTACTAGCGGGTTAACAGATACGCAGTATTTT.

This clonotype was counted only a few times. The chain uses TRBV7-2 and TRBJ2-5; TRBD1 agrees at 10 bases. The junction had 8 bases not matched to a gene; V was cut back by 3 bases and J by 4 bases. The CDR3 loop spans 16 amino acids. Looked up from germline, CDR1 is SGHTA and CDR2 is FQGNSA. The CDR3 nucleotides are TGTGCCAGCAGCTTGGCCGGGACAGGGGTTGGAGAGACCCAGTACTTC. This gives the protein CASSLAGTGVGETQYF.

In nucleotides, the CDR3 is TGCGCCAGCAGCTGGGGGTCTTCGCTCACAGATACGCAGTATTTT. Encoded protein: CASSWGSSLTDTQYF. V and J are TRBV5-1 and TRBJ2-3; TRBD1 or TRBD2 may be the D gene (5 bases each). Germline loops: CDR1 SGHRS, CDR2 YFSETQ. V lost 3 bases and J lost 2, with 13 bases in between. CDR3 length: 15 residues.

This clonotype was counted many times. The V gene is TRBV15, the J gene TRBJ2-1, with 7 bases that match TRBD1. This CDR3 has 16 amino acids. V was pared by 0 bases and J by 4 bases, with 6 bases of the junction left unmatched. CDR1 and CDR2 from the germline V gene are LNHNV and YYDKDF (reference sequence). CDR3 sequence reads: CATSRDIRDRYNEQFF. The DNA of the CDR3 is TGTGCCACCAGCAGAGATATCCGGGACAGATACAATGAGCAGTTCTTC.

This clonotype was counted a few times. J is TRBJ2-3 and V is TRBV9; 7 bases are shared with TRBD2. Germline-derived CDR1 and CDR2 are SGDLS and YYNGEE. The CDR3 length is 14 residues. The V and J ends lost 4 bases and 2 bases, in that order; junction bases with no gene match: 4. The CDR3 nucleotides read TGTGCCAGCAGCCGGGGGACTACCACAGATACGCAGTATTTT. Encoded protein: CASSRGTTTDTQYF.

This clonotype was counted many times. The V call is TRBV12-3 or TRBV12-4, the J call TRBJ2-7, with 7 positions matching TRBD2. V trimming: 6 bases; J trimming: 1 base; junction bases outside the gene matches: 9. This CDR3 is built from 15 residues. The CDR3 sequence is CASSRGVGGSYEQYF. Written as DNA, the CDR3 is TGTGCCAGCAGCCGGGGGGTGGGAGGGTCCTACGAGCAGTACTTC.

V and J are TRBV5-1 and TRBJ2-2; D gene uncertain. The CDR3 contains 15 residues. CDR1 SGHRS and CDR2 YFSETQ come from the germline V gene. The germline V and J ends were trimmed by 0 bases and 7 bases, with 13 bases remaining between them. CDR3 sequence: CASSLAEGMVGELFF. As DNA, the CDR3 is TGCGCCAGCAGCTTGGCCGAAGGGATGGTCGGGGAGCTGTTTTTT. Full variable domain (missing parts from reference TRBV5-1 and TRBJ2-2): KAGVTQTPRYLIKTRGQQVTLSCSPISGHRSVSWYQQTPGQGLQFLFEYFSETQRNKGNFPGRFSGRQFSNSRSEMNVSTLELGDSALYLCASSLAEGMVGELFFGEGSRLTVL.

The V call is TRBV7-2, the J call TRBJ2-3; 7 bases line up with TRBD2. CDR3 size: 16 residues. Germline CDR1 and CDR2: SGHTA and FQGNSA. V shed 5 bases, J shed 5 bases, and the junction held 13 bases outside the gene matches. CDR3 coding DNA: TGTGCCAGCAGCCCCGTAGGGAGGGCCTTGGGAGATACGCAGTATTTT. Its translation: CASSPVGRALGDTQYF.

The gene calls are TRBV12-3 or TRBV12-4 and TRBJ2-7, with D perhaps TRBD1 (6 bases). V lost 5 bases and J lost 4, with 18 bases in between. CDR3 length: 15 amino acids. The DNA of the CDR3 is TGTGCCAGCAGTACAGGGTGGGGGCCGAATTACGAGCAGTACTTC. Its translation is CASSTGWGPNYEQYF.

In its sample, this clonotype was seen many times. The gene calls are TRBV20-1 and TRBJ1-5; possibly TRBD1 for D (5 bases). Germline CDR1 reads DFQATT; CDR2 reads SNEGSKA (reference sequence). V lost 0 bases, J lost 7 bases, and 13 bases lay in between. CDR3 length: 14 residues. The CDR3 region is CSARDRDSLQPQHF. As DNA, the CDR3 is TGCAGTGCTAGAGATCGCGACAGCTTACAGCCCCAGCATTTT.

In its sample, this clonotype was seen once. The genes are TRBV4-1 and TRBJ2-5; D unresolved. Trimming stripped 3 bases from V and 4 bases from J, with 9 bases between. The CDR3 spans 13 residues. Germline V gives CDR1 MGHRA, CDR2 YSYEKL. The CDR3 is CASSQAVVETQYF. CDR3 nucleotide sequence: TGCGCCAGCAGCCAGGCGGTCGTAGAGACCCAGTACTTC.